The 8 T cell receptor beta chains below come from one sample, sequenced in a study of beta chain features in type 1 diabetes. Study conclusions and caveats: Type 1 diabetes patients showed a moderate but significant shortening of TCRB CDR3s in all four CD4+ subsets.

No antigens are known for them. Sequenced material consisted of expressed TCRB transcripts (all of the isolated RNA was reverse transcribed). Repertoires were generated with immunoSEQ multiplex PCR, while TCRdb's copy carries only in-frame clones and drops some. The data show 400,000 or so clones, about 12% seen once. The sample taken for sequencing was naive CD4+ T cells from blood. These receptors originate from a young woman with type 1 diabetes.

This clone was found a few times. The rearrangement uses TRBV13 and TRBJ2-3; 7 nucleotides line up with TRBD2. V gave up 3 bases and J gave up 1 base; unmatched junction bases: 1. This CDR3 spans 14 amino acids. Per germline, CDR1 PRHDT and CDR2 FYEKMQ (reference sequence). CDR3 sequence: CASSFRGGTDTQYF. The CDR3 bases are TGTGCCAGCAGCTTCCGGGGGGGCACAGATACGCAGTATTTT.

V usage is TRBV7-2 and J usage is TRBJ2-3, with a weak D call TRBD2 (6 bases). Trimming removed 3 bases at V and 0 bases at J, with 13 bases between. This CDR3 has 16 amino acids. The germline V gene encodes CDR1 SGHTA and CDR2 FQGNSA. The CDR3 spells CASSFTRDWSTDTQYF. The CDR3 DNA reads TGTGCCAGCAGCTTTACGAGGGACTGGAGCACAGATACGCAGTATTTT.

This clone occurred a few times. This rearrangement joins TRBV4-3 to TRBJ2-5; D perhaps matches TRBD2 (6 bases). From germline, CDR1 is LGHNA and CDR2 YSLEER. The CDR3 length is 18 residues. V lost 0 bases to trimming and J lost 2 bases, with 19 bases between them. This CDR3 is CASSQEIMRGVTQETQYF. CDR3 DNA sequence: TGCGCCAGCAGCCAAGAAATTATGCGCGGGGTTACGCAAGAGACCCAGTACTTC.

This clone was detected a few times. The CDR3 spells CASSLSNYGYTF. DNA for the CDR3: TGCGCCAGCAGCTTGTCAAACTATGGCTACACCTTC. The chain links TRBV5-1 to TRBJ1-2; D is undetermined. Germline V gives CDR1 SGHRS, CDR2 YFSETQ. V lost 1 base and J 2 bases, leaving 3 bases between the germline ends. The CDR3 is 12 amino acids.

The CDR3 sequence is CASSPTPTLQETQYF. CDR3 coding DNA: TGTGCCAGCAGCCCAACTCCCACCCTCCAAGAGACCCAGTACTTC. The chain is built from TRBV9 and TRBJ2-5; no clear D gene. Trimming removed 4 bases from V and 1 base from J, with 14 bases in between. In germline, CDR1 is SGDLS, CDR2 YYNGEE. This CDR3 spans 15 amino acids.

This chain connects TRBV7-3 to TRBJ2-2; 7 bases are a match to TRBD1. The germline gives CDR1 SGHTA, CDR2 FQGTGA. J lost 6 bases, V lost 0 bases, and 1 base had no gene match. The CDR3 sequence is 14 residues long. CDR3 region: CASSLTQGAGELFF. Here the CDR3 DNA reads TGTGCCAGCAGCTTAACCCAGGGGGCCGGGGAGCTGTTTTTT. Supplemented by reference TRBV7-3 and TRBJ2-2, the full variable domain reads GAGVSQTPSNKVTEKGKYVELRCDPISGHTALYWYRQSLGQGPEFLIYFQGTGAADDSGLPNDRFFAVRPEGSVSTLKIQRTERGDSAVYLCASSLTQGAGELFFGEGSRLTVL.

The genes are TRBV9 and TRBJ2-7; TRBD2 aligns across 12 bases. The junction had 3 bases not matched to a gene; V was cut back by 3 bases and J by 2 bases. The CDR3 is 15 residues long. The V gene's germline CDR1 is SGDLS and CDR2 YYNGEE. The CDR3, as DNA: TGTGCCAGCAGCGGGGGACTAGCGGGCACCTACGAGCAGTACTTC. Protein sequence: CASSGGLAGTYEQYF.

The rearrangement joins TRBV5-1 to TRBJ2-1; no clear D gene. Trimming pared 1 base from V and 6 bases from J, leaving 14 bases between. Per the germline V gene, CDR1 is SGHRS and CDR2 is YFSETQ. The CDR3 has 15 amino acids. The CDR3 DNA is TGCGCCAGCAGCTTGTCCGGAGAAACCCCCAATGAGCAGTTCTTC. Protein product: CASSLSGETPNEQFF.